The sequence of this T cell receptor (beta chain) was determined in a study of T cells in narcolepsy. Study as a whole: Donors had narcolepsy type 1 or type 2, or were healthy controls.

Germline V gene sequence: CDR1 MGHRA, CDR2 YSYEKL. This CDR3 is built from 16 residues. V was cut by 3 bases and J by 3 bases, with 17 bases left in between. Profiled with immunoSEQ multiplex PCR; TCRdb holds only in-frame clones, not every one. The profile shows under 35,000 clones, about 81% of them singletons. This clone has more than one count but fewer than ten. This receptor was obtained from a human donor with narcolepsy. This chain connects TRBV4-1 to TRBJ1-2, with D unclear. The specimen was CD45RA- memory CD4+ T cells from PBMCs. The CDR3 nucleotides are TGCGCCAGCAGCCAGGGAGGACGCAACTACGACTATGGCTACACCTTC. Translation: CASSQGGRNYDYGYTF.